This paragraph reports one T cell receptor beta chain. This may be a read error: a much more frequent sequence differs by one nucleotide. RNA transcripts served as the template for amplifying TCR beta CDR3 regions. First-round RT-PCR targeting the TCR CDR3 was performed with the HTBI primer set. TCRdb independently ran MiXCR on the multiplex PCR reads; one entry per CDR3 protein. The sample holds 490,000 or so distinct CDR3 sequences, 22% seen once. Germline CDR1 is DFQATT and CDR2 is SNEGSKA (reference sequence). V shed 5 bases and J shed 6 bases, with 13 bases lying between them. The CDR3 runs to 12 residues. The sample comes from a study of T cells in Graves' hyperthyroidism and ophthalmopathy.

Sequenced sample: blood. The V call is TRBV20-1, the J call TRBJ1-1; TRBD1 might be the D (6 bases). This TCR came from a woman in her 70s with Graves' ophthalmopathy. CDR3 sequence: CSAPYRDAEAFF. As DNA, the CDR3 is TGCAGTGCTCCTTACAGGGACGCTGAAGCTTTCTTT.